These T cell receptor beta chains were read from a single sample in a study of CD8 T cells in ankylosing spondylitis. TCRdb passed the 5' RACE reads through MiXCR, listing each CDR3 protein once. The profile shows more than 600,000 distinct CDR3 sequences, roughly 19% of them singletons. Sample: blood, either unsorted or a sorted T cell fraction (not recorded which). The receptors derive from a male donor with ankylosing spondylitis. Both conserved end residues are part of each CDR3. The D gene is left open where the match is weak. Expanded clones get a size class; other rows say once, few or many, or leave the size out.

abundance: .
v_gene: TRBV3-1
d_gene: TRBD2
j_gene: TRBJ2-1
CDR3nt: TGTGCCAGCAGGCGTAGCGGGAGGGCGGGCAATGAGCAGTTCTTC
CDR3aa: CASRRSGRAGNEQFF

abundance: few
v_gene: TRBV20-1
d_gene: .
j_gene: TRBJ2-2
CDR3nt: TGCAGTGCTAGAGTTGTGGGGGTTAGCGGGGAGCTGTTTTTT
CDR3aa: CSARVVGVSGELFF

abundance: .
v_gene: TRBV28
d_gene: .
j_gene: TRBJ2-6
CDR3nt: TGTGCCAGCAGGGGGGCCAACGTCCTGACTTTC
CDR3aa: CASRGANVLTF

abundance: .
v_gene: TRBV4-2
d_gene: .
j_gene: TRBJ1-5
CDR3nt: TGTGCCAGCAGCCAAGATGGGGCCGGGGTTCAGCCCCAGCATTTT
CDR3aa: CASSQDGAGVQPQHF

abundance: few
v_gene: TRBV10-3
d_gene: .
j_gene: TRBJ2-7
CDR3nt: TGTGCCATCAGTGAGCCCAAGGCGATAGCCTACGAGCAGTACTTC
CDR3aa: CAISEPKAIAYEQYF

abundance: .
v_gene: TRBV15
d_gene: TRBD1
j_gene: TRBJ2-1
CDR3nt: TGTGCCACCAGCAGAGATAACTTCGGGACAGGGGGCAATGAGCAGTTCTTC
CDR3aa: CATSRDNFGTGGNEQFF

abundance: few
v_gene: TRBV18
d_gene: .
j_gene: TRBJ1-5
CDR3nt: TGTGCCAGCTCACCACAGTCAGGGAACCAGCCCCAGCATTTT
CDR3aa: CASSPQSGNQPQHF

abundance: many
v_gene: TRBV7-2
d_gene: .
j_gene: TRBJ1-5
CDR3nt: TGTGCCAGCAGCTTAGTAGGGGCTCAGAGCAATCAGCCCCAGCATTTT
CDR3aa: CASSLVGAQSNQPQHF

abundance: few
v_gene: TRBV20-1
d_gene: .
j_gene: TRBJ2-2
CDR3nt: TGCAGTGCTAGAGACTACGCCCGGACCGGGGAGCTGTTTTTT
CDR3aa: CSARDYARTGELFF

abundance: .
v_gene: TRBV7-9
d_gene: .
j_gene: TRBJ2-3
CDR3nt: TGTGCCAGCAGCCCGAAGACTCCCAGCGGGACAGATACGCAGTATTTT
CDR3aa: CASSPKTPSGTDTQYF

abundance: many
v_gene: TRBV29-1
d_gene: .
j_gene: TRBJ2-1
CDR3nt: TGCAGCGGGGGGGGGCGTCTTTACAATGAGCAGTTCTTC
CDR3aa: CSGGGRLYNEQFF

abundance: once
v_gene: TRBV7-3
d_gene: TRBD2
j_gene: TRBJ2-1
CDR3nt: TGTGCCAGCAGCTTTGATCTAGCGGGGGGTGAGCAGTTCTTC
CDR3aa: CASSFDLAGGEQFF

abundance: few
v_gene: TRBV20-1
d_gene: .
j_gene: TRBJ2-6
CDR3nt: TGCAGTGCTAGTTCCGGGCCCTCTGGGGCCAACGTCCTGACTTTC
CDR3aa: CSASSGPSGANVLTF

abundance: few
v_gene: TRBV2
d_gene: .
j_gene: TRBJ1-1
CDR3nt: TGTGCCAGCACCGAGGAGACGAACACTGAAGCTTTCTTT
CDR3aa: CASTEETNTEAFF

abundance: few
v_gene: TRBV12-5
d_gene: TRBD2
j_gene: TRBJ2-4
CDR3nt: TGTGCTAGTGGTTGTCCGCGGGAGGGAGGGAACATTCAGTACTTC
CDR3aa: CASGCPREGGNIQYF

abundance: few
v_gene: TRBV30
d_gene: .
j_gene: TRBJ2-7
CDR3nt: TGTGCCTGGAGTAAACACAGGGCTTACGAGCAGTACTTC
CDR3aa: CAWSKHRAYEQYF

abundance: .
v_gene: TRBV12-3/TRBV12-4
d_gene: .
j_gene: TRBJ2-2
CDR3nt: TGTGCCAGCAGTCGGACCGGGGCTAACACCGGGGAGCTGTTTTTT
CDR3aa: CASSRTGANTGELFF

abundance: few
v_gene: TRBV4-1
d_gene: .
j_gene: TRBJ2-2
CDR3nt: TGCGCCAGCAGCCGAGGCCGGGACGGCAACACCGGGGAGCTGTTTTTT
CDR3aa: CASSRGRDGNTGELFF

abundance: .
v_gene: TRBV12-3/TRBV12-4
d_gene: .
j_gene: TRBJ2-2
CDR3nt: TGTGCCAGCAGAACGACCTTCGGGGAGCTGTTTTTT
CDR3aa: CASRTTFGELFF

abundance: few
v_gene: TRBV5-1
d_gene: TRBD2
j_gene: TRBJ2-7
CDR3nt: TGCGCCAGCAGCTTAAGCGGGAAGACCTACGAGCAGTACTTC
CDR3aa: CASSLSGKTYEQYF

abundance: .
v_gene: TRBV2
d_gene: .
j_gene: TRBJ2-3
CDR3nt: TGTGCCAGCAGGATAGCTGAAAGGGCGCAGTATTTT
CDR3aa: CASRIAERAQYF

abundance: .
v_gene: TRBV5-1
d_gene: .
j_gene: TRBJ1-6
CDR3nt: TGCGCCAGCAGCTTGCTGGGCAGGGGTAATTCACCCCTCCACTTT
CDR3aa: CASSLLGRGNSPLHF

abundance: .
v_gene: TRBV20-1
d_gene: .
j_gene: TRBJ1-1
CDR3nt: TGCAGTGCTAGAGATCAGGGAGTGTCGGCTTTCTTT
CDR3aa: CSARDQGVSAFF

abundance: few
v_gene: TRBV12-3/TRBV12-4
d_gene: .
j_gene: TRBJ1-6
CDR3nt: TGTGCCAGCAGTAACAGGACAGCCTTCTATAATTCACCCCTCCACTTT
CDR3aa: CASSNRTAFYNSPLHF

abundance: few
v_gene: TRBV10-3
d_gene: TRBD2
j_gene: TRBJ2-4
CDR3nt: TGTGCCATCAGCGGGACTAGCGGGAACATTCAGTACTTC
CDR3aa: CAISGTSGNIQYF

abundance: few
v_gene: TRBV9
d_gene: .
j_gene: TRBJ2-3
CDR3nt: TGTGCCAGCAGCCCATCCGGGTCGGACCCCCATACGCAGTATTTT
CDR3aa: CASSPSGSDPHTQYF

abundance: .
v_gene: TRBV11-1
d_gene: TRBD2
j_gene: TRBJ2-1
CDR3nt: TGTGCCAGCAGCCCTCTCACGGGACTAGCGGAACCCTGGCCTGATGTTGAGCAGTTCTTC
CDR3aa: CASSPLTGLAEPWPDVEQFF

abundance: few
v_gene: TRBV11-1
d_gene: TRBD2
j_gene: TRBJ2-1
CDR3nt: TGTGCCAGCAGCCCATGGACTAGCGGGACCCTCCAAAACAATGAGCAGTTCTTC
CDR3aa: CASSPWTSGTLQNNEQFF

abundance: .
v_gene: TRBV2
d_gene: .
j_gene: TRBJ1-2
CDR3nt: TGTGCCAGCAGTGGACAGTCAAAATATGGCTACACCTTC
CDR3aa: CASSGQSKYGYTF

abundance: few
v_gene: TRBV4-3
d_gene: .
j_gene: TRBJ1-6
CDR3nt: TGCGCCAGCAGCCAAGATTGGCAGAATAATTCACCCCTCCACTTT
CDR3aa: CASSQDWQNNSPLHF

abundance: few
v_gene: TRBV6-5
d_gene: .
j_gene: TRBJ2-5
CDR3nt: TGTGCCAGCAGTTACTCTAGGGGGAAAGGGCAAGAGACCCAGTACTTC
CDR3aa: CASSYSRGKGQETQYF